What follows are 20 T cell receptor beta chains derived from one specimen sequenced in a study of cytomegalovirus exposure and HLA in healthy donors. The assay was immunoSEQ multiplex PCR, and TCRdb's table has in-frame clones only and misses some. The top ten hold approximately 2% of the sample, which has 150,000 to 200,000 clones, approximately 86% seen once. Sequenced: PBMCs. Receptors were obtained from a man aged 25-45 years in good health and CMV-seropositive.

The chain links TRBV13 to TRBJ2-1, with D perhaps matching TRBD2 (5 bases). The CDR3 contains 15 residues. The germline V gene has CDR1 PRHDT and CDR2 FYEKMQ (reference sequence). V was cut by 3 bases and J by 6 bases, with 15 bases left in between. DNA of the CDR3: TGTGCCAGCAGCTTTGGGGAGACCTTTTTCAATGAGCAGTTCTTC. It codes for CASSFGETFFNEQFF.

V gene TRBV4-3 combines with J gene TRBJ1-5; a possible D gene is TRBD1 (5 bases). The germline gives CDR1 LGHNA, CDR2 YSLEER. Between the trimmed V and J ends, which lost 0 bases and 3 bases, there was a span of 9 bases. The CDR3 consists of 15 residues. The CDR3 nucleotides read TGCGCCAGCAGCCAAGATCGGGGGTCCAATCAGCCCCAGCATTTT. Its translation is CASSQDRGSNQPQHF.

CDR3 DNA: TGTGCCTGGAAGCGGTCGGTGGTTGTGGAAGCTTTCTTT. Its protein is CAWKRSVVVEAFF. V is TRBV30 and J is TRBJ1-1; D call uncertain. The ends were cut back, 4 bases at V and 8 bases at J, with 17 bases in the middle. This CDR3 region has 13 residues. Germline-derived CDR1 and CDR2 are GTSNPN and SVGIG (reference sequence).

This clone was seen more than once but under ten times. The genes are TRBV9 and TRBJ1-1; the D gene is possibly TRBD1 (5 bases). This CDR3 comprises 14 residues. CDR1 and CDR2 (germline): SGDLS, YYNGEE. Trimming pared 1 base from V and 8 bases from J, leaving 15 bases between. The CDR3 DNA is TGTGCCAGCAGCGTAAGGGGTGTGCGCTCCGAAGCTTTCTTT. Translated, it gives CASSVRGVRSEAFF.

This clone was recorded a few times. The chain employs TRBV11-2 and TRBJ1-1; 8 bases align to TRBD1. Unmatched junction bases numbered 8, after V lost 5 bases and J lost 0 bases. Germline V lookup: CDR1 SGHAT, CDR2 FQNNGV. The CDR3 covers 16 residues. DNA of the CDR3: TGTGCCAGCAGCACATTCAGGGGGCTCATGAACACTGAAGCTTTCTTT. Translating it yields CASSTFRGLMNTEAFF. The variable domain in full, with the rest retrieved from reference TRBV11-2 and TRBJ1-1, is EAGVAQSPRYKIIEKRQSVAFWCNPISGHATLYWYQQILGQGPKLLIQFQNNGVVDDSQLPKDRFSAERLKGVDSTLKIQPAKLEDSAVYLCASSTFRGLMNTEAFFGQGTRLTVV.

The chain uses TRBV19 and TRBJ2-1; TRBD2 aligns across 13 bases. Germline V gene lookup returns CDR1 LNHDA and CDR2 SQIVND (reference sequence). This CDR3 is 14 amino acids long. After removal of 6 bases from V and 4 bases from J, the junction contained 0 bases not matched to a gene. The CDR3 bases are TGTGCCAGTAGGGGACTAGCGGGGTACAATGAGCAGTTCTTC. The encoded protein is CASRGLAGYNEQFF.

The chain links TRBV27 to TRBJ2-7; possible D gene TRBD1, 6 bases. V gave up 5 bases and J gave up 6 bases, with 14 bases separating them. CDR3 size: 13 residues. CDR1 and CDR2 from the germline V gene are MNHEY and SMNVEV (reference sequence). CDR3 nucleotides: TGTGCCAGCAGTCTCACAGGGAGACGCGAGCAGTACTTC. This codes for CASSLTGRREQYF.

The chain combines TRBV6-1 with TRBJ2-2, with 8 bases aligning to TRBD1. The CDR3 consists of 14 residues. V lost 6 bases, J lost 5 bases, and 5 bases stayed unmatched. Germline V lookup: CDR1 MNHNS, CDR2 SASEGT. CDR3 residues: CASSRGRGTGELFF. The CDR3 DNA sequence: TGTGCCAGCAGCAGGGGGCGCGGAACCGGGGAGCTGTTTTTT.

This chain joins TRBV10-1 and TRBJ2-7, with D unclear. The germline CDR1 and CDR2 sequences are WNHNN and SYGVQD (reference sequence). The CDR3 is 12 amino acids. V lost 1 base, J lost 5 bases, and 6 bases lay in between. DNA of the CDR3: TGCGCCAGCAGTGAGTGTAAGCACGAGCAGTACTTC. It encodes CASSECKHEQYF.

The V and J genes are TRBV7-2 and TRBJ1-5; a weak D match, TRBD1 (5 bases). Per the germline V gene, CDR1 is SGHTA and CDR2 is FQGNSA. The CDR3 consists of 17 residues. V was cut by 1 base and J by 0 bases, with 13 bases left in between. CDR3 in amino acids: CASSLVGGGDSNQPQHF. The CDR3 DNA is TGTGCCAGCAGCTTAGTTGGTGGGGGGGATAGCAATCAGCCCCAGCATTTT. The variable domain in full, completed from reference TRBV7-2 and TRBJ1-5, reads GAGVSQSPSNKVTEKGKDVELRCDPISGHTALYWYRQSLGQGLEFLIYFQGNSAPDKSGLPSDRFSAERTGGSVSTLTIQRTQQEDSAVYLCASSLVGGGDSNQPQHFGDGTRLSIL.

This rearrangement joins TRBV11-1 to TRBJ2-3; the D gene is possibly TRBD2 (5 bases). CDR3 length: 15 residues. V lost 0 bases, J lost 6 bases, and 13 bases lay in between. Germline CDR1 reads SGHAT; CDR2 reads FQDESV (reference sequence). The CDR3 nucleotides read TGTGCCAGCAGCTTAGCCCCCACTAGAAGCGATACGCAGTATTTT. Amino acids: CASSLAPTRSDTQYF.

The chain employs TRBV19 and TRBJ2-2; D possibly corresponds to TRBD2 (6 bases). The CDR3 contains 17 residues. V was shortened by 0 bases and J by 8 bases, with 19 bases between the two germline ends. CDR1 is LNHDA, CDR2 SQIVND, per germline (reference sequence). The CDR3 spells CASSIDPPNSAGGELFF. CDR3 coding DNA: TGTGCCAGTAGTATAGATCCCCCCAACAGTGCGGGAGGGGAGCTGTTTTTT.

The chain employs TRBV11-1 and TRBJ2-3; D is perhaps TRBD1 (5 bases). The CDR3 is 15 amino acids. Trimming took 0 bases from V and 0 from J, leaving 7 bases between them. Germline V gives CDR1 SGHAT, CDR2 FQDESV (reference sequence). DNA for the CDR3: TGTGCCAGCAGCTTAGCGGGGCCAAGCACAGATACGCAGTATTTT. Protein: CASSLAGPSTDTQYF.

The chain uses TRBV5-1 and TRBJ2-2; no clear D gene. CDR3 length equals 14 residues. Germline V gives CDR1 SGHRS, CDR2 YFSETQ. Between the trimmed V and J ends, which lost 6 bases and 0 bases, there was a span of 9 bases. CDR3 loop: CASTQESNTGELFF. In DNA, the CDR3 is TGCGCCAGCACGCAGGAATCGAACACCGGGGAGCTGTTTTTT.

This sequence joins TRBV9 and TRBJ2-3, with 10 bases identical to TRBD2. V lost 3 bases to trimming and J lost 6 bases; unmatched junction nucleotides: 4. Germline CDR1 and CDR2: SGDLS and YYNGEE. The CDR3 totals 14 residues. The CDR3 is CASSDPAGGDTQYF. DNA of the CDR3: TGTGCCAGCAGCGATCCAGCGGGGGGGGATACGCAGTATTTT.

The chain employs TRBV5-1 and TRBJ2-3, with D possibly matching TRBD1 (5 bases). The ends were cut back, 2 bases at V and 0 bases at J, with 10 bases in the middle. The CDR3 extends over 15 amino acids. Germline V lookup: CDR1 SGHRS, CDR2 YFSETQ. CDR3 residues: CASSLGASSTDTQYF. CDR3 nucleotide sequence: TGCGCCAGCAGCTTAGGGGCTTCTAGCACAGATACGCAGTATTTT. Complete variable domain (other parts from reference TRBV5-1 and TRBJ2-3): KAGVTQTPRYLIKTRGQQVTLSCSPISGHRSVSWYQQTPGQGLQFLFEYFSETQRNKGNFPGRFSGRQFSNSRSEMNVSTLELGDSALYLCASSLGASSTDTQYFGPGTRLTVL.

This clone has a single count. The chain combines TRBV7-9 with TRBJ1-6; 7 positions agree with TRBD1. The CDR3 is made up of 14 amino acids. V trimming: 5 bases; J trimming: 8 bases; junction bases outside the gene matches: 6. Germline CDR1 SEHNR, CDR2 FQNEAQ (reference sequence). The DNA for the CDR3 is TGTGCCAGCAGCCAAGGGACAGAGTATTCACCCCTCCACTTT. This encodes CASSQGTEYSPLHF. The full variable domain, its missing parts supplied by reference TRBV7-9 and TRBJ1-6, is DTGVSQNPRHKITKRGQNVTFRCDPISEHNRLYWYRQTLGQGPEFLTYFQNEAQLEKSRLLSDRFSAERPKGSFSTLEIQRTEQGDSAMYLCASSQGTEYSPLHFGNGTRLTVT.

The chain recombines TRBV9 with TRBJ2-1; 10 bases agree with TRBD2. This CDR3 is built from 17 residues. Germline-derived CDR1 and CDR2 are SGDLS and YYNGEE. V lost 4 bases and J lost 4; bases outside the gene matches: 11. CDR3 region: CASSPLRTSGVYNEQFF. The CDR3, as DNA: TGTGCCAGCAGCCCTTTACGTACTAGCGGGGTTTACAATGAGCAGTTCTTC.

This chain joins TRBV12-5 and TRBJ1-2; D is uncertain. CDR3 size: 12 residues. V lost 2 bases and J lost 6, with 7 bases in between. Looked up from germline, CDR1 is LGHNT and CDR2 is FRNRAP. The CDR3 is CASGLSRDGYTF. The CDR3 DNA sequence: TGTGCTAGTGGTTTGAGTCGGGATGGCTACACCTTC.

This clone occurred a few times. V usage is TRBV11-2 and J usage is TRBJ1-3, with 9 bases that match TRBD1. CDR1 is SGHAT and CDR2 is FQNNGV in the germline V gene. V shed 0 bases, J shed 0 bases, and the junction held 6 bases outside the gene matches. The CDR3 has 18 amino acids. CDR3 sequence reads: CASSLEGPGQGSGNTIYF. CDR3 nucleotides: TGTGCCAGCAGCTTAGAGGGACCGGGACAGGGCTCTGGAAACACCATATATTTT.